Listed below are T cell receptor beta chains from one sample, sequenced in a study of shared T cell receptors in the human thymus. TCRdb keeps only in-frame clones here, not all; method: immunoSEQ multiplex PCR. The sample has 500,000 to 850,000 clones, more than 75% seen once. The same specimen was also included in a second study, on human thymus T cells.

Input material: thymocytes. These receptors all come from a boy in the first two years of life with a congenital heart defect. The CDR3 runs from the conserved cysteine through the conserved F or W. The D gene is left open where the match is weak. Some rows mark clone size as missing; the rest say once, few, many or name a class of expanded clone.

J gene | clone size | V gene | D gene | CDR3 DNA | CDR3 protein
TRBJ2-7 | . | TRBV28 | TRBD2 | TGTGCCAGCAGTACGTCCCCCGGGACTAGCGGGAGGAAGGTGGACGAGCAGTACTTC | CASSTSPGTSGRKVDEQYF
TRBJ1-2 | . | TRBV6-4 | . | TGTGCCAGCAGTGACGGAGGCTCTAACTATGGCTACACCTTC | CASSDGGSNYGYTF
TRBJ2-3 | . | TRBV27 | TRBD2 | TGTGCCAGCAGTTGGGGGGGTGGTCGCACAGATACGCAGTATTTT | CASSWGGGRTDTQYF
TRBJ2-7 | once | TRBV9 | . | TGTGCCAGCAGCGTCGGTGGACAGAACTACGAGCAGTACTTC | CASSVGGQNYEQYF
TRBJ1-1 | . | TRBV5-1 | TRBD1 | TGCGCCAGCAGCTCAGGGGGCACTGAAGCTTTCTTT | CASSSGGTEAFF
TRBJ2-5 | . | TRBV7-9 | . | TGTGCCAGCAGCTTAGGCCAGAAAGAGACCCAGTACTTC | CASSLGQKETQYF
TRBJ1-1 | . | TRBV4-3 | . | TGCGCCAGCAGCCATGTAAATTTGTATGGGAGGAACACTGAAGCTTTCTTT | CASSHVNLYGRNTEAFF
TRBJ2-7 | . | TRBV20-1 | . | TGCAGTGCCCTATCACGGTACGAGCAGTACTTC | CSALSRYEQYF
TRBJ2-6 | . | TRBV5-1 | . | TGCGCCAGCCAGGGTGGGGCCAACGTCCTGACTTTC | CASQGGANVLTF
TRBJ2-3 | . | TRBV19 | TRBD2 | TGTGCCAGTAGTATAGCGGGGCTAGCGGGGCCAGGGGATACGCAGTATTTT | CASSIAGLAGPGDTQYF
TRBJ2-2 | . | TRBV4-3 | . | TGCGCCAGCAGCCAGGTCTACAGGGCGGGGGCCGGGGAGCTGTTTTTT | CASSQVYRAGAGELFF
TRBJ1-2 | . | TRBV7-9 | TRBD1 | TGTGCCAGCAGCCCCCCGACAGGGTACTATGGCTACACCTTC | CASSPPTGYYGYTF
TRBJ2-1 | . | TRBV12-2 | . | TGTGCAAGTCGCTTAGCGGACAGGGTAAGGTACAATGAGCAGTTCTTC | CASRLADRVRYNEQFF
TRBJ1-1 | . | TRBV6-5 | . | TGTGCCAGCAGTCCCAATCTGAACACTGAAGCTTTCTTT | CASSPNLNTEAFF
TRBJ2-7 | . | TRBV7-8 | TRBD1 | TGTGCCAGCAGCTTAAGACAGGGCTTCGGCGAGCAGTACTTC | CASSLRQGFGEQYF
TRBJ2-7 | few | TRBV28 | . | TGTGCCAGCAGTTTATGTCAGGGGTCCTACGAGCAGTACTTC | CASSLCQGSYEQYF
TRBJ1-5 | . | TRBV6-7 | . | TGTGCCAGCAAATCCCGCCGAGGACAGAAAAGCAATCAGCCCCAGCATTTT | CASKSRRGQKSNQPQHF
TRBJ1-1 | . | TRBV6-1 | TRBD1 | TGTGCCAGCATTGGGACAGGGAACACTGAAGCTTTCTTT | CASIGTGNTEAFF
TRBJ2-3 | once | TRBV15 | TRBD2 | TGTGCCACCAGCAACTTCCATAGCGGGAGGGCATCGACAGATACGCAGTATTTT | CATSNFHSGRASTDTQYF
TRBJ2-1 | . | TRBV5-4 | . | TGTGCCAGCAAATTGATCGGGCGGGGTAAACATCTCAATGAGCAGTTCTTC | CASKLIGRGKHLNEQFF
TRBJ2-5 | . | TRBV18 | . | TGTGCCAGCTCACCCCCGGAGGGGCGCGGGGAGACCCAGTACTTC | CASSPPEGRGETQYF
TRBJ2-7 | once | TRBV14 | TRBD1 | TGTGCCAGCAGCCGCCGGACAGGGTACGAGCAGTACTTC | CASSRRTGYEQYF
TRBJ1-2 | . | TRBV18 | . | TGTGCCAGCTCACCAACAGGGTTGGGGTCCTATGGCTACACCTTC | CASSPTGLGSYGYTF
TRBJ2-7 | . | TRBV7-4 | . | TGTGCCAGCAGCTTCCGAGACAGGCTCTCCTACGAGCAGTACTTC | CASSFRDRLSYEQYF
TRBJ2-7 | . | TRBV29-1 | TRBD1 | TGCAGCGGGGGACAGGGATCCTACGAGCAGTACTTC | CSGGQGSYEQYF
TRBJ1-1 | . | TRBV2 | TRBD1 | TGTGCCAGCAGCGACAGGGAGCGCACTGAAGCTTTCTTT | CASSDRERTEAFF
TRBJ2-5 | . | TRBV6-5 | . | TGTGCCAGCAGGGTAGAGGAGACCCAGTACTTC | CASRVEETQYF
TRBJ2-2 | . | TRBV14 | TRBD1 | TGTGCCAGCAGCCAAGTCACAGGGGCTAACGGGGAGCTGTTTTTT | CASSQVTGANGELFF
TRBJ2-3 | . | TRBV28 | TRBD2 | TGTGCCAGCAGTTTGACTAGCGAGGCAGATACGCAGTATTTT | CASSLTSEADTQYF
TRBJ1-1 | . | TRBV12-5 | . | TGTGCTAGTGGTCCTGACAGCACTGAAGCTTTCTTT | CASGPDSTEAFF
TRBJ1-1 | . | TRBV27 | . | TGTGCCAGCAGTTCCACCCATCCCCAGGGGACTGAAGCTTTCTTT | CASSSTHPQGTEAFF
TRBJ1-6 | . | TRBV11-2 | . | TGTGCCAGCAGTTCAACAGGAAAGTGGGATAATTCACCCCTCCACTTT | CASSSTGKWDNSPLHF
TRBJ2-7 | . | TRBV14 | TRBD1 | TGTGCCAGCAGCCAAGATCCGCGACAGGGGGCGAATGCTCATCCCGCGGAGCAGTACTTC | CASSQDPRQGANAHPAEQYF
TRBJ2-7 | . | TRBV14 | TRBD2 | TGTGCCAGCAGCCAAGAGGGACTAGCGTCGAGGGAAGGGTGCTACGAGCAGTACTTC | CASSQEGLASREGCYEQYF
TRBJ2-7 | . | TRBV9 | TRBD1 | TGTGCCAGCAGCGTAGCCGGGACAGGGGGGAGCGAGCAGTACTTC | CASSVAGTGGSEQYF
TRBJ2-5 | once | TRBV28 | . | TGTGCCAGCAGCTACATACTAGGCCGCCCCGGAGAGACCCAGTACTTC | CASSYILGRPGETQYF
TRBJ1-6 | . | TRBV15 | . | TGTGCCACCAGCAGAGCTGGCCCTAGCTCCTATAATTCACCCCTCCACTTT | CATSRAGPSSYNSPLHF
TRBJ2-7 | . | TRBV5-1 | TRBD2 | TGCGCCAGCAGCTTGGGTACTAGCGGGGAGAGCTCCTACGAGCAGTACTTC | CASSLGTSGESSYEQYF
TRBJ1-1 | . | TRBV7-2 | TRBD1 | TGTGCCAGCAGTCCCCGACAGGGGGAGTTTTCAAGGACTGAAGCTTTCTTT | CASSPRQGEFSRTEAFF
TRBJ2-5 | . | TRBV5-1 | . | TGCGCCAGCAGCTTGTGGACAGAACAAGAGACCCAGTACTTC | CASSLWTEQETQYF
TRBJ2-3 | . | TRBV19 | TRBD2 | TGTGCCAGTACCATGCGCCGGGCGGGAGACCCCACAGATACGCAGTATTTT | CASTMRRAGDPTDTQYF
TRBJ2-3 | . | TRBV29-1 | TRBD1 | TGCAGCGTTGGTCAGGGGGCGCGTACAGATACGCAGTATTTT | CSVGQGARTDTQYF
TRBJ2-7 | few | TRBV6-1 | TRBD1 | TGTGCCAGCAGTGAAGCTTGGGACAGCAACTACGAGCAGTACTTC | CASSEAWDSNYEQYF
TRBJ2-2 | . | TRBV4-1 | . | TGCGCCAGCAGCCAACTAGTCTCTAGCGAGAACACCGGGGAGCTGTTTTTT | CASSQLVSSENTGELFF
TRBJ2-2 | . | TRBV19 | TRBD2 | TGTGCCAGTAGGCGGCGGGAGGGGGCCCCGGCAGGGGAGCTGTTTTTT | CASRRREGAPAGELFF
TRBJ2-7 | . | TRBV30 | . | TGTGCCTGGAGTGGAGACGGGTTCTCCTACGAGCAGTACTTC | CAWSGDGFSYEQYF
TRBJ2-1 | . | TRBV30 | . | TGTGCCTGGAGTAGCGGCGGTCCATACAATGAGCAGTTCTTC | CAWSSGGPYNEQFF
TRBJ2-3 | . | TRBV7-2 | . | TGTGCCAGCAGCTTGGACAAAAAAAGCACAGATACGCAGTATTTT | CASSLDKKSTDTQYF
TRBJ2-3 | . | TRBV2 | . | TGTGCCAGCAGTGAGTACTACGACGAAACAGATACGCAGTATTTT | CASSEYYDETDTQYF
TRBJ2-7 | once | TRBV19 | . | TGTGCCAGTAGTATAGAGTCAGGATCACTCAACTACGAGCAGTACTTC | CASSIESGSLNYEQYF
TRBJ2-7 | . | TRBV14 | . | TGTGCCAGCAGCCAAGAAAAGGGCGGGGCCGAGGGATACGAGCAGTACTTC | CASSQEKGGAEGYEQYF
TRBJ2-2 | . | TRBV6-6 | TRBD1 | TGTGCCAGCAGTTCCCACAGGGGGCCAGGCGGGGAGCTGTTTTTT | CASSSHRGPGGELFF
TRBJ2-7 | . | TRBV19 | TRBD2 | TGTGCCAGTAGTAGGACTAGCGAGGACTACGAGCAGTACTTC | CASSRTSEDYEQYF
TRBJ1-1 | . | TRBV21-1 | . | TGTGCCAGCAGCAAAATCGGAGGGAGGAACACTGAAGCTTTCTTT | CASSKIGGRNTEAFF
TRBJ1-1 | . | TRBV28 | . | TGTGCCAGCAGTCCCTCGACAGGGAACACTGAAGCTTTCTTT | CASSPSTGNTEAFF
TRBJ1-1 | . | TRBV5-8 | . | TGTGCCAGCAACCTCCTCACAGGGCGGAACACTGAAGCTTTCTTT | CASNLLTGRNTEAFF
TRBJ2-2 | . | TRBV7-9 | . | TGTGCCAGCAGCTTCAGGTACCCGGCGGGGCTACACGGGGAGCTGTTTTTT | CASSFRYPAGLHGELFF
TRBJ1-6 | . | TRBV9 | . | TGTGCCAGCAGCCCTTTTGACGGACCAACAGGGAGCCATAATTCACCCCTCCACTTT | CASSPFDGPTGSHNSPLHF
TRBJ2-7 | . | TRBV5-6 | TRBD2 | TGTGCCAGCAGCTTGGCCGGCGGGACTAGCGGGGCGTTTCGATACGAGCAGTACTTC | CASSLAGGTSGAFRYEQYF
TRBJ2-1 | . | TRBV7-2 | TRBD2 | TGTGCCAGCAGCTTGGATCCGGGACTAGCATTCGATGAGCAGTTCTTC | CASSLDPGLAFDEQFF